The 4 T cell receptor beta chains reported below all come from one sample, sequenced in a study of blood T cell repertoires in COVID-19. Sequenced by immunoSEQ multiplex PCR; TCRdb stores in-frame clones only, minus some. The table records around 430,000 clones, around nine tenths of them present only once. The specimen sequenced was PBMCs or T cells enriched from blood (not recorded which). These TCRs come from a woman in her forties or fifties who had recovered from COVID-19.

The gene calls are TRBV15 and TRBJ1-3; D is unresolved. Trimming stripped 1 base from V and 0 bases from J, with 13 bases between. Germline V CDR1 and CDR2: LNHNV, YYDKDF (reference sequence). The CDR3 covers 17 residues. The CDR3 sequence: CATSRAGFLDSGNTIYF. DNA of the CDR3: TGTGCCACCAGCAGAGCAGGTTTTCTCGACTCTGGAAACACCATATATTTT.

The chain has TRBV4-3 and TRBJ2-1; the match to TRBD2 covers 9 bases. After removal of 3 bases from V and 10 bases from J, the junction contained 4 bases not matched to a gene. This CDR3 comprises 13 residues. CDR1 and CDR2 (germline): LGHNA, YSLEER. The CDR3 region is CASSQRGGHEQFF. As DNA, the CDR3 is TGCGCCAGCAGCCAGCGGGGGGGCCACGAGCAGTTCTTC.

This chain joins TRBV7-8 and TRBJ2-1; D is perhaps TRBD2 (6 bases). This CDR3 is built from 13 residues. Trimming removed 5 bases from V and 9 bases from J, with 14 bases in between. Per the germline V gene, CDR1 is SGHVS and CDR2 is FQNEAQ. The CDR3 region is CASSIYSGTEQFF. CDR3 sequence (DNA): TGTGCCAGCAGCATCTATAGCGGCACTGAGCAGTTCTTC.

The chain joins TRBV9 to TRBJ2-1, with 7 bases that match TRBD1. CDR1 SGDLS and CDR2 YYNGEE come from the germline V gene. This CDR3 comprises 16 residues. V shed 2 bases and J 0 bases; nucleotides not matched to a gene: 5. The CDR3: CASSVGTASSYNEQFF. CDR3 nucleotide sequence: TGTGCCAGCAGCGTTGGGACAGCAAGCTCCTACAATGAGCAGTTCTTC.